The text below deals with one TCR beta chain. The antigen is unknown. The sample comes from a study of memory CD4+ T cells and cytomegalovirus serostatus. General study findings and limits: Of 150 to 200 reported CMV TCRbeta sequences, around 62 were found in memory CD4+ repertoires.

The sort gate was single viable CD3+CD4+CD8-CD45RO+ cells for memory CD4+ T cells. Sequencing was performed with immunoSEQ multiplex PCR; in TCRdb, only in-frame clones are kept and a portion is missing. This table has more than 40,000 clones, about three quarters appearing once. V dropped 1 base and J dropped 7 bases, with 8 bases sitting between them. This CDR3 has 12 amino acids. Germline assignment: CDR1 SGHTA and CDR2 FQGNSA. The receptor's source is an adult in good health and CMV-seronegative. The rearrangement links TRBV7-2 to TRBJ2-7; a weak D match, TRBD1 (5 bases). The specimen sequenced was memory CD4+ T cells from blood. The DNA of the CDR3 is TGTGCCAGCAGCTTAGGGACATTTGAGCAGTACTTC. This encodes CASSLGTFEQYF.